One sample yielded the 14 T cell receptor beta chains listed below, sequenced in a study of blood T cell repertoires in COVID-19. TCRdb keeps only in-frame clones here, not all; method: immunoSEQ multiplex PCR. This table has more than 95,000 clones, roughly 80% appearing once. Input material: peripheral blood. The source is a man aged 65-85 years with acute or convalescent COVID-19.

This clone has just one count. This chain joins TRBV9 and TRBJ2-7, with D perhaps matching TRBD2 (6 bases). CDR1 and CDR2 from the germline V gene are SGDLS and YYNGEE. The CDR3 consists of 15 residues. Trimming removed 0 bases at V and 1 base at J, with 11 bases between. The CDR3 DNA follows: TGTGCCAGCAGCGTAGGTACTAGCCCATCCTACGAGCAGTACTTC. Encoded protein: CASSVGTSPSYEQYF.

This clone was seen once. This chain uses TRBV11-2 with TRBJ2-7; D perhaps matches TRBD1 (5 bases). The CDR3 has 14 amino acids. CDR1 SGHAT and CDR2 FQNNGV come from the germline V gene. The ends were cut back, 3 bases at V and 3 bases at J, with 12 bases in the middle. The CDR3 spells CASSLSPGFYEQYF. The CDR3 nucleotides read TGTGCCAGCAGCTTGTCACCAGGGTTCTACGAGCAGTACTTC.

This clone occurred many times. The chain joins TRBV7-9 to TRBJ1-5; D is undetermined. The CDR3 covers 14 residues. The V gene lost 1 base and the J gene lost 0 bases, with 4 bases spanning the gap. CDR1 is SEHNR and CDR2 is FQNEAQ in the germline V gene (reference sequence). In DNA, the CDR3 is TGTGCCAGCAGCTTAGAGCGTAGCAATCAGCCCCAGCATTTT. Its translation is CASSLERSNQPQHF.

This clone was detected once. The chain has TRBV7-8 and TRBJ2-1; 13 nucleotides agree with TRBD2. CDR3 length equals 19 residues. The V segment lost 5 bases and the J segment 0 bases; nucleotides outside the gene matches: 10. Germline V lookup: CDR1 SGHVS, CDR2 FQNEAQ. In DNA, the CDR3 is TGTGCCAGCAGCATAAGGACTAGCGGGGGTGAAAGCTCCTACAATGAGCAGTTCTTC. It encodes CASSIRTSGGESSYNEQFF.

The rearrangement joins TRBV25-1 to TRBJ2-7; D is undetermined. This CDR3 is built from 10 residues. CDR1 and CDR2 (germline): MGHDK, SYGVNS. V was pared by 6 bases and J by 2 bases, with 2 bases between. CDR3 sequence (DNA): TGTGCCAGCAGCACCTACGAGCAGTACTTC. Its protein product is CASSTYEQYF.

J is TRBJ2-3 and V is TRBV30; D could derive from TRBD1 or TRBD2 (6 bases each). The CDR3 totals 11 residues. Germline loops: CDR1 GTSNPN, CDR2 SVGIG (reference sequence). Trimming pared 5 bases from V and 6 bases from J, leaving 9 bases between. This CDR3 reads CAWGGRDTQYF. DNA of the CDR3: TGTGCCTGGGGGGGGCGGGATACGCAGTATTTT.

The chain recombines TRBV6-5 with TRBJ1-1, with TRBD1 matching 9 bases. CDR1 and CDR2 (germline): MNHEY, SVGAGI. The ends lost 5 bases at V and 4 bases at J; junction bases unmatched: 2. The CDR3 is 13 residues long. The CDR3 region is CASSLQGATEAFF. For the CDR3, the DNA is TGTGCCAGCAGTCTACAGGGGGCCACTGAAGCTTTCTTT.

The chain uses TRBV18 and TRBJ1-4, with D maybe TRBD1 (6 bases). The CDR3 loop spans 12 amino acids. V lost 2 bases, J lost 8 bases, and 6 bases lay in between. Germline V gives CDR1 KGHSH, CDR2 LQKENI. The chain's CDR3 is CASSPGTEKLFF. The CDR3 DNA is TGTGCCAGCTCACCAGGGACAGAAAAACTGTTTTTT.

The rearrangement links TRBV11-2 to TRBJ1-4, with TRBD1 as a possible D gene (5 bases). V lost 5 bases to trimming and J lost 8 bases, with 18 bases between them. The CDR3 has 15 amino acids. Germline values: CDR1 SGHAT, CDR2 FQNNGV. The CDR3 here is CASSPRTSSFEKLFF. The CDR3 DNA is TGTGCCAGCAGCCCGAGGACATCAAGCTTCGAAAAACTGTTTTTT.

This sequence joins TRBV9 and TRBJ2-1; 14 bases line up with TRBD2. The germline V gene encodes CDR1 SGDLS and CDR2 YYNGEE. CDR3 length: 19 residues. The V gene end was trimmed by 3 bases and the J gene end by 5 bases; junction bases not matched to a gene: 13. The CDR3 loop is CASSAQGLAGEQGNNEQFF. The DNA of the CDR3 is TGTGCCAGCAGCGCACAGGGACTAGCGGGAGAGCAGGGCAACAATGAGCAGTTCTTC. Variable domain in full (rest from reference TRBV9 and TRBJ2-1): DSGVTQTPKHLITATGQRVTLRCSPRSGDLSVYWYQQSLDQGLQFLIQYYNGEERAKGNILERFSAQQFPDLHSELNLSSLELGDSALYFCASSAQGLAGEQGNNEQFFGPGTRLTVL.

This chain connects TRBV7-2 to TRBJ2-3; a possible D gene is TRBD1 (5 bases). The CDR3 runs to 15 residues. Germline loops: CDR1 SGHTA, CDR2 FQGNSA. The V end was cut by 2 bases, the J end by 2 bases, with 11 bases between. The CDR3: CASSLNSGNTDTQYF. The CDR3 bases are TGTGCCAGCAGCTTAAATTCAGGGAACACAGATACGCAGTATTTT.

The genes are TRBV12-3 or TRBV12-4 and TRBJ1-2; D gene uncertain. There are 12 residues in the CDR3. V lost 2 bases, J lost 7 bases, and 8 bases lay in between. The CDR3: CASSLPFSGYTF. CDR3 nucleotides: TGTGCCAGCAGTTTACCCTTTAGTGGCTACACCTTC.

The J gene is TRBJ2-5, the V gene TRBV19, with 7 bases fitting TRBD2. Trimming removed 0 bases from V and 0 bases from J; junction bases left unmatched: 10. CDR1 and CDR2 from the germline V gene are LNHDA and SQIVND (reference sequence). The CDR3 covers 18 residues. The CDR3 bases are TGTGCCAGTAGTATAGAAGGGAGTGCAGGGACTAACCAAGAGACCCAGTACTTC. Its translation is CASSIEGSAGTNQETQYF.

This clone was detected only once. This chain joins TRBV24-1 and TRBJ1-5; TRBD1 matches at 7 bases. The CDR3 runs 15 residues. J lost 0 bases, V lost 3 bases, and 1 base had no gene match. The germline CDR1 and CDR2 sequences are KGHDR and SFDVKD. The CDR3 region has the DNA TGTGCCACCAGTGATGGGACAGCTAGCAATCAGCCCCAGCATTTT. Protein: CATSDGTASNQPQHF.